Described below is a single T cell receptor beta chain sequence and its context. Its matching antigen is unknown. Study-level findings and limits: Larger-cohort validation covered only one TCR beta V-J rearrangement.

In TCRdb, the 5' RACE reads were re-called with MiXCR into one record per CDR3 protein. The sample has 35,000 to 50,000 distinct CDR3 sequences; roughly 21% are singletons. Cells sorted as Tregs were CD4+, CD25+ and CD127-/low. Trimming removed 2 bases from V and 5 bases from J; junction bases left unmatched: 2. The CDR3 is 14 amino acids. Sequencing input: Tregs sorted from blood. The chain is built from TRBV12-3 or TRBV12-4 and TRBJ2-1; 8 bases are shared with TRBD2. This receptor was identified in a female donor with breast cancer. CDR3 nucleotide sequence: TGTGCCAGCAGTTTAAGAGCGGGAGACAATGAGCAGTTCTTC. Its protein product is CASSLRAGDNEQFF.